The 10 T cell receptor beta chains listed next were all sequenced from one sample in a study of T cell responses to AZD1222 COVID-19 vaccine. Libraries were prepared by immunoSEQ multiplex PCR; TCRdb keeps only in-frame clonotypes and omits some of them. The table has over 50,000 clones, more than 75% seen once. The starting material was peripheral blood, obtained 28 days after the second AZD1222 dose. These TCRs come from an adult who received the AZD1222 COVID-19 vaccine.

The chain carries TRBV5-1 and TRBJ1-5; D is ambiguous. The germline V gene has CDR1 SGHRS and CDR2 YFSETQ. Trimming removed 4 bases from V and 1 base from J, with 6 bases in between. The CDR3 contains 13 residues. CDR3 amino acids: CASSPSSNQPQHF. CDR3 sequence (DNA): TGCGCCAGCAGCCCGTCCAGCAATCAGCCCCAGCATTTT.

The CDR3 DNA sequence: TGCGCCAGCAGTGAGCCCAGGGACAGCAGTACCGGGGAGCTGTTTTTT. It encodes CASSEPRDSSTGELFF. The chain couples TRBV10-2 to TRBJ2-2; 7 bases are shared with TRBD1. After removal of 2 bases from V and 5 bases from J, the junction contained 8 bases not matched to a gene. CDR3 length: 16 residues. Germline assignment: CDR1 WSHSY and CDR2 SAAADI.

This clone is a singleton in its sample. The rearrangement links TRBV7-9 to TRBJ1-2; no firm D call. V was pared by 2 bases and J by 7 bases, with 11 bases between. Germline CDR1 SEHNR, CDR2 FQNEAQ (reference sequence). CDR3 length equals 13 residues. CDR3: CASSLNSEGGYTF. In DNA form, the CDR3 reads TGTGCCAGCAGCTTAAATTCCGAGGGTGGCTACACCTTC.

The genes are TRBV5-6 and TRBJ2-3; D is perhaps TRBD1 (6 bases). V was cut by 7 bases and J by 9 bases, with 15 bases left in between. The CDR3 has 12 amino acids. The germline V gene has CDR1 SGHDT and CDR2 YYEEEE. The DNA of the CDR3 is TGTGCCAGCTTCCAGGGGAGTGGGACGCAGTATTTT. Protein sequence: CASFQGSGTQYF.

This chain links TRBV10-3 with TRBJ1-1; TRBD1 aligns across 7 bases. The CDR3 length is 15 residues. The germline V gene encodes CDR1 ENHRY and CDR2 SYGVKD. Trimming at V came to 8 bases and at J to 2 bases, leaving 11 bases not matched to a gene. The CDR3 region has the DNA TGTGCCATCTCAGGGGGGGAGGGAGGAAACACTGAAGCTTTCTTT. The encoded protein is CAISGGEGGNTEAFF.

The V gene is TRBV5-5, the J gene TRBJ1-1; D not certain. CDR3 length: 16 amino acids. V dropped 5 bases and J dropped 0 bases, with 17 bases sitting between them. CDR1 and CDR2 (germline): SGHKS, YYEKEE (reference sequence). CDR3 DNA sequence: TGTGCCAGCAGTCCTGAGGAGGGCAGGCTGAACACTGAAGCTTTCTTT. Its protein is CASSPEEGRLNTEAFF.

This chain links TRBV5-1 with TRBJ2-7; D possibly matches TRBD1 or TRBD2 (5 bases each). This CDR3 is 15 amino acids long. The V end lost 0 bases, the J end lost 0 bases, and 10 bases lay between the germline ends. Germline CDR1 SGHRS, CDR2 YFSETQ. This chain's CDR3 is CASSLVAGSSYEQYV. The CDR3, as DNA: TGCGCCAGCAGCTTGGTGGCAGGGAGCTCCTACGAGCAGTACGTC.

The chain links TRBV27 to TRBJ1-4; no clear D gene. This CDR3 contains 14 residues. Trimming cost V 8 bases and J 4 bases, with 14 bases left between them. Germline-derived CDR1 and CDR2 are MNHEY and SMNVEV (reference sequence). In DNA, the CDR3 is TGTGCCAGCCATCCCGGGCGGTTTAATGAAAAACTGTTTTTT. Residues: CASHPGRFNEKLFF.

J is TRBJ2-7 and V is TRBV2; no firm D call. This CDR3 is 14 amino acids long. In germline, CDR1 is SNHLY, CDR2 FYNNEI. Trimming stripped 6 bases from V and 0 bases from J, with 12 bases between. Here the CDR3 reads CASRTDLSSYEQYV. DNA for the CDR3: TGTGCCAGCAGGACCGACCTGAGCTCCTACGAGCAGTACGTC.

The V and J genes are TRBV28 and TRBJ2-7; 9 positions agree with TRBD1. V shed 6 bases and J 2 bases; nucleotides not matched to a gene: 11. CDR1 MDHEN and CDR2 SYDVKM come from the germline V gene. This CDR3 is built from 16 residues. The CDR3 sequence is CASSQTGTGNPYEQYF. The DNA for the CDR3 is TGTGCCAGCAGCCAAACCGGGACAGGGAATCCCTACGAGCAGTACTTC.